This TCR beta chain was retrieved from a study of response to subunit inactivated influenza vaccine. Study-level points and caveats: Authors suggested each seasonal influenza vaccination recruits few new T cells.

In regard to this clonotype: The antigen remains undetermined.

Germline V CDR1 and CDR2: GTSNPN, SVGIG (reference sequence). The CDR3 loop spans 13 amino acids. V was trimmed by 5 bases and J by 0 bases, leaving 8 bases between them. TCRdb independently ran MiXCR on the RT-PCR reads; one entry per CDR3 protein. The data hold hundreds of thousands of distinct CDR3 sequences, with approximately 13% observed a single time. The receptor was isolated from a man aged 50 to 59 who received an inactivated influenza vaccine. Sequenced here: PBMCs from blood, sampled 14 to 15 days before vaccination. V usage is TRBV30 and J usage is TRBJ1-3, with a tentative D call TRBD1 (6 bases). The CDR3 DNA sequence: TGTGCCTGGCGGACAGTCTCTGGAAACACCATATATTTT. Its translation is CAWRTVSGNTIYF.